This T cell receptor (beta chain) was sequenced in a study of shared clonotypes between healthy human individuals. Assay execution proceeded at the deep level. The protocol was immunoSEQ multiplex PCR, while the TCRdb copy is restricted to in-frame clones and leaves out a portion. Of about 680,000 clones listed, about 91% are singletons. Study-level points and caveats: The study drew on few donors, limiting represented genetic and exposure-history diversity. It was anticipated that sequencing depth would influence how many clonotypes donors shared.

Naive CD8 isolation took CD45RO-negative cells positively selected for CCR7 and excluded terminally differentiated effector memory CD45RA+ cells. The CDR3 consists of 13 residues. Germline assignment: CDR1 SGHVS and CDR2 FNYEAQ. V dropped 6 bases and J dropped 9 bases, with 15 bases sitting between them. Remarks on this clone: As yet, its antigen is unknown.

The V call is TRBV7-6, the J call TRBJ2-1; D is unclear. The TCR was taken from a man aged 30-40 years in good health. Sequences were obtained from naive CD8+ T cells sorted from blood. This chain's CDR3 is CASSQKLPPEQFF. CDR3 nucleotides: TGTGCCAGCAGTCAAAAGCTGCCCCCTGAGCAGTTCTTC.